One T cell receptor (beta chain) is described in this entry. This entry is derived from a study of blood T cells in healthy people across ages. A second PCR, run for about 7 to 11 cycles, used a sample-barcoded 5' primer plus a J-beta primer mix. TCRdb re-analysed the 5' RACE reads in MiXCR, keeping a single row per CDR3 protein. In the table there are approximately 2,000,000 distinct CDR3 sequences, about two fifths of which are singletons. The clonotype comes from a human donor in good health. Sequenced sample: blood.

In nucleotides, the CDR3 is TGTGCCTGGAGTCCGCGAGGCTATACCTACGAGCAGTTCTTC. Its protein is CAWSPRGYTYEQFF. The V gene is TRBV30, the J gene TRBJ2-1; no clear D gene. Between the trimmed V and J ends, which lost 2 bases and 10 bases, there was a span of 18 bases. This CDR3 is built from 14 residues. Germline values: CDR1 GTSNPN, CDR2 SVGIG (reference sequence).